This T cell receptor beta chain was retrieved from a study of cytomegalovirus exposure and HLA in healthy donors. PCR employed 60 Vbeta and 13 Jbeta primers. The data were produced by immunoSEQ multiplex PCR, yet TCRdb's version contains in-frame clones alone and is incomplete. The table includes approximately 95,000 clones, 81% detected once. As regards this clone: Antigen specificity is unknown.

In germline, CDR1 is GTSNPN, CDR2 SVGIG (reference sequence). The CDR3 runs 13 residues. V shed 0 bases and J shed 0 bases, with 5 bases lying between them. Study results and caveats: An ancestry cluster, one associated with Asian ancestry, reportedly showed fewer N-insertions than the approximately 660-donor mean in a later analysis.

This chain connects TRBV30 to TRBJ1-2, with D unresolved. Sequenced sample: PBMCs. This clonotype originated in a woman between 65 and 79 years old in good health and CMV-seropositive. CDR3 nucleotides: TGTGCCTGGAGTGTAACGGCTAACTATGGCTACACCTTC. Residues: CAWSVTANYGYTF.